The next 5 T cell receptor beta chains were all read from a single sample in a study of cytomegalovirus exposure and HLA in healthy donors (dated by TCRdb to the late 2010s). Library method: the immunoSEQ multiplex PCR assay. A mixture of 60 forward primers for TCR Vbeta segments and 13 reverse primers for TCR Jbeta segments was used in the multiplex PCR. TCRdb mirrors the immuneACCESS table, restricted to in-frame sequences. Some clones are absent from its copies; in checked studies, under half trace to an unresolved V gene, and the reason for the others is unknown. Present in this sample are approximately 130,000 clones, under 85% of which were seen just once. The ten largest clones represent 3.1% of the sample. Specimen: PBMCs. Every receptor here comes from a man aged 25 to 45 in good health and CMV-seronegative.

V gene TRBV2 combines with J gene TRBJ1-2; a weak D match, TRBD1 (6 bases). V lost 2 bases and J 4 bases, leaving 14 bases between the germline ends. Germline V gene lookup returns CDR1 SNHLY and CDR2 FYNNEI. The CDR3 runs 15 residues. CDR3 region: CASSEPQGQSYGYTF. The CDR3 coding sequence is TGTGCCAGCAGTGAACCACAGGGTCAATCCTATGGCTACACCTTC.

The rearrangement uses TRBV7-2 and TRBJ1-1; D unresolved. CDR1 SGHTA and CDR2 FQGNSA come from the germline V gene. Trimming removed 1 base at V and 0 bases at J, with 9 bases between. The CDR3 is 15 amino acids. CDR3 sequence: CASSLGSGMNTEAFF. Here the CDR3 DNA reads TGTGCCAGCAGCTTAGGGTCAGGCATGAACACTGAAGCTTTCTTT.

This chain uses TRBV30 with TRBJ1-2; 8 bases line up with TRBD1. With 0 bases clipped from V and 4 bases from J, the junction kept 4 bases outside the gene matches. This CDR3 contains 14 residues. Germline CDR1 reads GTSNPN; CDR2 reads SVGIG (reference sequence). As DNA, the CDR3 is TGTGCCTGGAGTGTAGGACAGGGCCTCTATGGCTACACCTTC. It encodes CAWSVGQGLYGYTF.

The J gene is TRBJ2-3, the V gene TRBV6-1; maybe TRBD1 (5 bases). CDR3 length: 15 residues. CDR1 MNHNS and CDR2 SASEGT come from the germline V gene. Trimming took 6 bases from V and 2 from J, leaving 15 bases between them. As DNA, the CDR3 is TGTGCCAGCAGACCGAGTGGGGCTACCACAGATACGCAGTATTTT. As protein: CASRPSGATTDTQYF.

J is TRBJ2-7 and V is TRBV27, with D possibly matching TRBD1 (6 bases). The CDR3 sequence is 14 residues long. Per the germline V gene, CDR1 is MNHEY and CDR2 is SMNVEV (reference sequence). Trimming took 6 bases from V and 4 from J, leaving 16 bases between them. CDR3 protein: CASRQGRGDYEQYF. The CDR3 DNA reads TGTGCCAGCAGACAGGGTCGAGGGGATTACGAGCAGTACTTC.